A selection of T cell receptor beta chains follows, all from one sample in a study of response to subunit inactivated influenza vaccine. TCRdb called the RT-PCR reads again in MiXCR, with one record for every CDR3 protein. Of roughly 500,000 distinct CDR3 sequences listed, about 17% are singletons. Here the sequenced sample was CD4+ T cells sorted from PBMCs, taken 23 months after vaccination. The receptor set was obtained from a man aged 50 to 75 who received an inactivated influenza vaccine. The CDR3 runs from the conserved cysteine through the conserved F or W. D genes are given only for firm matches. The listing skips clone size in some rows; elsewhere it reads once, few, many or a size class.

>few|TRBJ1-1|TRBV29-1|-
CSVVQDNVNTEAFF
TGCAGCGTTGTCCAGGACAATGTGAACACTGAAGCTTTCTTT
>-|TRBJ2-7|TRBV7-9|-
CASSPPRAYEQYF
TGTGCCAGCAGTCCTCCTAGAGCCTACGAGCAGTACTTC
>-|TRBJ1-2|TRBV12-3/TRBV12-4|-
CASSLDYWRGSHYGYTF
TGTGCCAGCAGTTTAGATTATTGGCGGGGTTCTCACTATGGCTACACCTTC
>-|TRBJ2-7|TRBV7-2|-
CASSLKLGAEQYF
TGTGCCAGCAGCTTAAAGCTGGGTGCCGAGCAGTACTTC
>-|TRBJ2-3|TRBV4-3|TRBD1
CASSRRTGESDTQYF
TGCGCCAGCAGCCGAAGGACAGGGGAGTCAGATACGCAGTATTTT
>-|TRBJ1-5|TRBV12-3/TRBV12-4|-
CASSWRSNQPQHF
TGTGCCAGCAGTTGGAGGAGCAATCAGCCCCAGCATTTT
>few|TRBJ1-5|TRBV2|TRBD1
CASSGRDRLQPQHF
TGTGCCAGCAGTGGGAGGGACAGACTACAGCCCCAGCATTTT
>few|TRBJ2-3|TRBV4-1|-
CASSHSGQWSDTQYF
TGCGCCAGCAGCCACAGTGGACAGTGGAGTGATACGCAGTATTTT
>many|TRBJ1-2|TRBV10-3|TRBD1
CAIRNDRVGNGYTF
TGTGCCATCAGAAATGACAGGGTGGGGAATGGCTACACCTTC
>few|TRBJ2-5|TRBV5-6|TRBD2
CASSQRGYEETQYF
TGTGCCAGCAGCCAGCGGGGTTACGAAGAGACCCAGTACTTC
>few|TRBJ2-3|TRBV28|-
CASSDSTDTQYF
TGTGCCAGCAGTGATAGCACAGATACGCAGTATTTT
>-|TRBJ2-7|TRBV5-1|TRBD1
CASSPQGASYEQYF
TGCGCCAGCAGCCCGCAGGGGGCATCCTACGAGCAGTACTTC
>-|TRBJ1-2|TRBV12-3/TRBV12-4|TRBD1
CASSLEGGVGGYTF
TGTGCCAGCAGTTTAGAAGGGGGCGTGGGTGGCTACACCTTC
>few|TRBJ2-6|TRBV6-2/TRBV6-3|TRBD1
CASRTGGLGANVLTF
TGTGCCAGCAGAACAGGGGGTTTAGGGGCCAACGTCCTGACTTTC
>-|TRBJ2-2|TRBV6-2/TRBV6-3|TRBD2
CASRRLAQTGELFF
TGTGCCAGCAGGAGACTAGCGCAAACCGGGGAGCTGTTTTTT
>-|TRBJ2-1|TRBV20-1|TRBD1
CSARGTGGYNEQFF
TGCAGTGCTAGGGGGACAGGGGGCTACAATGAGCAGTTCTTC
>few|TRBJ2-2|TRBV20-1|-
CSATYTGELFF
TGCAGTGCAACCTACACCGGGGAGCTGTTTTTT
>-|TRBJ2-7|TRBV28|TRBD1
CASIRDSPYEQYF
TGTGCCAGCATCCGGGACAGCCCCTACGAGCAGTACTTC
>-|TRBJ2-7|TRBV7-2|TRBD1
CASSWRQGSYEQYF
TGTGCCAGCAGCTGGAGACAGGGATCCTACGAGCAGTACTTC
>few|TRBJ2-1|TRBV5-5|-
CASSLAGTDLLREQFF
TGTGCCAGCAGCTTAGCCGGGACTGACCTCCTTCGAGAGCAGTTCTTC
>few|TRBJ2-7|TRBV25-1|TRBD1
CASRRTGWTYEQYF
TGTGCCAGCAGGAGGACAGGTTGGACCTACGAGCAGTACTTC
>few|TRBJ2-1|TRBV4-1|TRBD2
CASSREAPGLAGAGSYNEQFF
TGCGCCAGCAGCCGAGAGGCACCGGGACTAGCGGGGGCCGGCTCCTACAATGAGCAGTTCTTC